This T cell receptor beta chain came from a study of memory CD4+ T cells and cytomegalovirus serostatus. Study-wide background: Donors were healthy Belgian adults, 9 or 10 CMV seropositive and about 24 seronegative.

This CDR3 contains 15 residues. Assay: immunoSEQ multiplex PCR; the TCRdb copy retains only in-frame clones and omits some. The sample holds 50,000 or so clones, 82% seen once. Findings and limits, study-wide: About 40% of the roughly 160 known CMV-associated TCRbeta sequences appeared in CD4+ memory. A US-trained random forest predicted CMV serostatus with median AUC around 0.9.

A remark on this clone: Its antigen remains unknown.

Single viable CD3+CD4+CD8-CD45RO+ cells were sorted as the memory CD4+ T cells. The TCR comes from an adult in good health and CMV-seronegative. This rearrangement joins TRBV21-1 to TRBJ1-1; the table's D call of TRBD1 was not tested on the DNA. TRBV21-1 represents a pseudogene. Sequences were obtained from memory CD4+ T cells from blood. CDR3 sequence: CASSKDETGDSEAFF. CDR3 in DNA: TGTGCCAGCAGCAAAGATGAGACAGGGGATTCTGAAGCTTTCTTT.